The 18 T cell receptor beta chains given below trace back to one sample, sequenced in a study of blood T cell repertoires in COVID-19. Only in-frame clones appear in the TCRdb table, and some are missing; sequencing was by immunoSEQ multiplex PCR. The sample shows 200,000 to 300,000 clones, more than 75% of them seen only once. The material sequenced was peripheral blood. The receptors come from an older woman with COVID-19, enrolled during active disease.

In DNA, the CDR3 is TGTGCCATCAGTGAACTGACTAGCGAGGACACCGGGGAGCTGTTTTTT. The encoded protein is CAISELTSEDTGELFF. The chain uses TRBV10-3 and TRBJ2-2, with TRBD2 matching over 8 bases. The CDR3 consists of 16 residues. V lost 3 bases and J lost 3; bases outside the gene matches: 6. The germline gives CDR1 ENHRY, CDR2 SYGVKD.

The chain's CDR3 is CATSRTRETQYF. CDR3 coding DNA: TGTGCCACCTCCCGGACACGAGAGACCCAGTACTTC. The chain employs TRBV2 and TRBJ2-5, with D perhaps TRBD1 (5 bases). Germline values: CDR1 SNHLY, CDR2 FYNNEI. Deletions cut 10 bases from V and 4 bases from J, with 13 bases between. This CDR3 comprises 12 residues.

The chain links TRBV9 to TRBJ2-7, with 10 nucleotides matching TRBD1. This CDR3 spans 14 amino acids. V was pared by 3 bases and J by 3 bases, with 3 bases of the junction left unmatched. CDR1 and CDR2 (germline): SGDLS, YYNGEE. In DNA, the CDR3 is TGTGCCAGCAGCGACCGGGACAGGGGCTACGAGCAGTACTTC. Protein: CASSDRDRGYEQYF.

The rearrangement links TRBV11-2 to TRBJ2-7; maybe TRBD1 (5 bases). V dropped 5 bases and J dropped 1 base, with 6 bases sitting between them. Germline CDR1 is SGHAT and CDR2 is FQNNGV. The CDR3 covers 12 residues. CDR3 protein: CASSRQSYEQYF. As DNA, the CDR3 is TGTGCCAGCAGCCGACAGTCCTACGAGCAGTACTTC.

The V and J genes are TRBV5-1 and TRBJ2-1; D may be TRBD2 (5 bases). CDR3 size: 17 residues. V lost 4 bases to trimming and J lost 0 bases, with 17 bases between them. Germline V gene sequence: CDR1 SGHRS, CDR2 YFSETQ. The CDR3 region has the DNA TGCGCCAGCAGCCCAGGCCGCGGGCCCACCTCCTACAATGAGCAGTTCTTC. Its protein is CASSPGRGPTSYNEQFF. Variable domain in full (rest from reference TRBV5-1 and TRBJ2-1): KAGVTQTPRYLIKTRGQQVTLSCSPISGHRSVSWYQQTPGQGLQFLFEYFSETQRNKGNFPGRFSGRQFSNSRSEMNVSTLELGDSALYLCASSPGRGPTSYNEQFFGPGTRLTVL.

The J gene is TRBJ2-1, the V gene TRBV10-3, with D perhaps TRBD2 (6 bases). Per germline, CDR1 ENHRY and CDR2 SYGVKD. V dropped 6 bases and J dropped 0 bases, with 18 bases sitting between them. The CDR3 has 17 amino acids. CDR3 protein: CAIRPSVSPSSYNEQFF. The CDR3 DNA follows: TGTGCCATCAGACCTAGCGTCTCCCCGAGCTCCTACAATGAGCAGTTCTTC.

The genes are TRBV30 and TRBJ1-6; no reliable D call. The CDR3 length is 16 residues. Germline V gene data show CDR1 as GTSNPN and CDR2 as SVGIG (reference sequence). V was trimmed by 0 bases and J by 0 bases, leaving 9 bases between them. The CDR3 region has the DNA TGTGCCTGGAGTGTACCGGGGAACTCCTATAATTCACCCCTCCACTTT. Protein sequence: CAWSVPGNSYNSPLHF.

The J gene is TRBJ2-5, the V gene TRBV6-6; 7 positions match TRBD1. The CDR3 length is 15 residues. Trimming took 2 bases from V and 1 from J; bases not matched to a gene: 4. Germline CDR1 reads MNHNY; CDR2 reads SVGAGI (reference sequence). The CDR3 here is CASSYNRGFQETQYF. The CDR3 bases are TGTGCCAGCAGTTACAACAGGGGCTTCCAAGAGACCCAGTACTTC.

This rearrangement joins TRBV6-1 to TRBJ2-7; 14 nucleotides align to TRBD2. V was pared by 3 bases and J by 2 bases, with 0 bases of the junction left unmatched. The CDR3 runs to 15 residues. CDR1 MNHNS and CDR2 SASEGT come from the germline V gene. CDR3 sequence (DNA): TGTGCCAGCAGTGAGGGACTAGCGGGAGCCTACGAGCAGTACTTC. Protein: CASSEGLAGAYEQYF.

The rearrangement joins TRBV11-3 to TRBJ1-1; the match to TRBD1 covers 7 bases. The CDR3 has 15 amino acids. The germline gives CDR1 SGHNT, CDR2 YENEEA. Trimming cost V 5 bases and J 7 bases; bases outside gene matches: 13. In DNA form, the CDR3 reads TGTGCCAGCAGCCGTCCGGGGACAGTGAAGGTTGAAGCTTTCTTT. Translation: CASSRPGTVKVEAFF.

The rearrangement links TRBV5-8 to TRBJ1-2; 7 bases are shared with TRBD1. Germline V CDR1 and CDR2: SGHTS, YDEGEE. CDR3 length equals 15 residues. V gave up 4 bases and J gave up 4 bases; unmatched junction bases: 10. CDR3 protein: CASSLRQGLRYGYTF. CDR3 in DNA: TGTGCCAGCAGCCTGAGACAGGGACTGCGCTATGGCTACACCTTC.

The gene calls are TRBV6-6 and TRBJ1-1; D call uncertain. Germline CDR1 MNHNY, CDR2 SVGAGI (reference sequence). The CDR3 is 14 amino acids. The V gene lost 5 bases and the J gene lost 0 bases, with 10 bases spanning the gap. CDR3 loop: CASSPARMNTEAFF. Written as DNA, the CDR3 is TGTGCCAGCAGTCCCGCGCGAATGAACACTGAAGCTTTCTTT.

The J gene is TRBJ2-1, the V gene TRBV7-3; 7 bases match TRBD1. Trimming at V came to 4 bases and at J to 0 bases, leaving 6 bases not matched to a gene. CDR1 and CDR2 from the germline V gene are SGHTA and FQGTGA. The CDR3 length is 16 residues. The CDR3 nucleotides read TGTGCCAGCAGCTCACACAGGGGTAGCTCCTACAATGAGCAGTTCTTC. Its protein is CASSSHRGSSYNEQFF.

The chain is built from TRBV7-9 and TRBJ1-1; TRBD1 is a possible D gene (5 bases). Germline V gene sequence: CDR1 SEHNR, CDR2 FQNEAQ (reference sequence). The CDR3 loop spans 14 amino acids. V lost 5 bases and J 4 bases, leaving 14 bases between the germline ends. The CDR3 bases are TGTGCCAGCAGCCCCGGTCCGGGGGGCACTGAAGCTTTCTTT. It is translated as CASSPGPGGTEAFF.

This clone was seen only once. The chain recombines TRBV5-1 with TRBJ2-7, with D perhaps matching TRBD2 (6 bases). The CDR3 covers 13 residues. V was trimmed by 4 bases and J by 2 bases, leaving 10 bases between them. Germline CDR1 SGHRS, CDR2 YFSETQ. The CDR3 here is CASSQSGPYEQYF. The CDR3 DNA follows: TGCGCCAGCAGCCAGAGCGGGCCCTACGAGCAGTACTTC.

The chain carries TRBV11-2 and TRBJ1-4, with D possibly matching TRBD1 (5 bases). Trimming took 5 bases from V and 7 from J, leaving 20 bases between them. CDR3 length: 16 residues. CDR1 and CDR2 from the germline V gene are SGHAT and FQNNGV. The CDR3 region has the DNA TGTGCCAGCAGCCCCCCCCTAGTGGGCGGGGGTGAAAAACTGTTTTTT. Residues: CASSPPLVGGGEKLFF. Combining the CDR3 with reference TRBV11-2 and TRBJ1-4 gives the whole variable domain EAGVAQSPRYKIIEKRQSVAFWCNPISGHATLYWYQQILGQGPKLLIQFQNNGVVDDSQLPKDRFSAERLKGVDSTLKIQPAKLEDSAVYLCASSPPLVGGGEKLFFGSGTQLSVL.

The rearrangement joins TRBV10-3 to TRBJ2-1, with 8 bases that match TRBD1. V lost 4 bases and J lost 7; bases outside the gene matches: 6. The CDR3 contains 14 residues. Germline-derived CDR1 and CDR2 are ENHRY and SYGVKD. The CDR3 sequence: CAISGTGTWNEQFF. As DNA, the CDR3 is TGTGCCATCAGTGGGACAGGGACATGGAATGAGCAGTTCTTC.

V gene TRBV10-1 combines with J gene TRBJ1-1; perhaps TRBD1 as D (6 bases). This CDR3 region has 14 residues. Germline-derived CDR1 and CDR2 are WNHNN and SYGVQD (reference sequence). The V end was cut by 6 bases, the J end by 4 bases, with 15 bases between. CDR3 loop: CASRGDKRRTEAFF. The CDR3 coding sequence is TGCGCCAGCAGGGGGGACAAGCGGCGCACTGAAGCTTTCTTT.